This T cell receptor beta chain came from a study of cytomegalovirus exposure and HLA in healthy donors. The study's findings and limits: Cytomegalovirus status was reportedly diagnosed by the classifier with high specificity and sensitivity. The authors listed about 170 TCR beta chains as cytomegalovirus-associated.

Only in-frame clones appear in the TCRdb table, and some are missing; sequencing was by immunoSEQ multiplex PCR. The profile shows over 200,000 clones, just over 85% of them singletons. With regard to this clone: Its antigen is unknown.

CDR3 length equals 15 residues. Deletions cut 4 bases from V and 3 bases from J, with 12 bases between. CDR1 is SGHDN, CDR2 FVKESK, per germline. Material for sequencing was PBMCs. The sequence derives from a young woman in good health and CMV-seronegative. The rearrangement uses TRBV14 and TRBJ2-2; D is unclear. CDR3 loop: CASSRVRFDTGELFF. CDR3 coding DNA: TGTGCCAGCAGCCGAGTGAGGTTCGACACCGGGGAGCTGTTTTTT. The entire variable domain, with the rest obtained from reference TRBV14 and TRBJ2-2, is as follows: EAGVTQFPSHSVIEKGQTVTLRCDPISGHDNLYWYRRVMGKEIKFLLHFVKESKQDESGMPNNRFLAERTGGTYSTLKVQPAELEDSGVYFCASSRVRFDTGELFFGEGSRLTVL.